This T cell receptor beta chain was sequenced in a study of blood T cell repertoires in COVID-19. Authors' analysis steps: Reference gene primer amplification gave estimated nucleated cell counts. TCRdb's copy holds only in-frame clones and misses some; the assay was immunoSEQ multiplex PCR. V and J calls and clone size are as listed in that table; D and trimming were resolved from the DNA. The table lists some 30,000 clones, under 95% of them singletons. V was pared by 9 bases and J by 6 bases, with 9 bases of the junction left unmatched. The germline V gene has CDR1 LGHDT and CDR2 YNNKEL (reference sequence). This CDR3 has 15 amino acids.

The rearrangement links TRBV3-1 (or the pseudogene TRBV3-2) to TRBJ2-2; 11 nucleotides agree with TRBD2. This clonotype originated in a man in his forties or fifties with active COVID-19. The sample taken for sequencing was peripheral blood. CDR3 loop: CASSRLAGPAGELFF. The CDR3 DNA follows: TGTGCCAGTTCCCGACTAGCGGGGCCCGCCGGGGAGCTGTTTTTT.